The present T cell receptor (beta chain) was sequenced within a study of tumor-infiltrating lymphocytes in primary liver carcinoma. Findings and limits, study-wide: The overlap of tumor-adjacent and tumor-blood pairs was smaller than that of tumor region pairs. The samples were not sorted (they were bulk), so CD4+ and CD8+ repertoires were not compared.

It was unsorted whole blood that yielded blood RNA, and germline DNA was also extracted. The CDR3 sequence is 16 residues long. V lost 0 bases to trimming and J lost 4 bases, with 15 bases between them. The germline V gene encodes CDR1 LGHNA and CDR2 YNFKEQ. From approximately 0.5 ug of total RNA, TCR beta-specific cDNA was reverse-transcribed using a constant-region primer. Sequencing libraries for TCR beta derived from three nested multiplex PCR rounds that used slightly modified ARM-PCR. Forward primers for TRBV1-TRBV30 and a C-beta reverse primer served the first two PCR rounds, at about 11 cycles each. One entry per CDR3 protein results from TCRdb running MiXCR on the multiplex PCR reads. This table holds about 300,000 distinct CDR3 sequences, 65% found once. This clonotype was observed at least ten times. Its antigen is still unknown.

This sequence joins TRBV4-2 and TRBJ2-5; a weak D match, TRBD2 (8 bases). Sequencing was carried out using peripheral blood. The source of this sequence is a man aged 35-49 years with primary liver carcinoma and hepatitis B virus infection. CDR3 in DNA: TGTGCCAGCAGCCAAGATGGACTAGCAGGGGGAGAGACCCAGTACTTC. This translates into CASSQDGLAGGETQYF.